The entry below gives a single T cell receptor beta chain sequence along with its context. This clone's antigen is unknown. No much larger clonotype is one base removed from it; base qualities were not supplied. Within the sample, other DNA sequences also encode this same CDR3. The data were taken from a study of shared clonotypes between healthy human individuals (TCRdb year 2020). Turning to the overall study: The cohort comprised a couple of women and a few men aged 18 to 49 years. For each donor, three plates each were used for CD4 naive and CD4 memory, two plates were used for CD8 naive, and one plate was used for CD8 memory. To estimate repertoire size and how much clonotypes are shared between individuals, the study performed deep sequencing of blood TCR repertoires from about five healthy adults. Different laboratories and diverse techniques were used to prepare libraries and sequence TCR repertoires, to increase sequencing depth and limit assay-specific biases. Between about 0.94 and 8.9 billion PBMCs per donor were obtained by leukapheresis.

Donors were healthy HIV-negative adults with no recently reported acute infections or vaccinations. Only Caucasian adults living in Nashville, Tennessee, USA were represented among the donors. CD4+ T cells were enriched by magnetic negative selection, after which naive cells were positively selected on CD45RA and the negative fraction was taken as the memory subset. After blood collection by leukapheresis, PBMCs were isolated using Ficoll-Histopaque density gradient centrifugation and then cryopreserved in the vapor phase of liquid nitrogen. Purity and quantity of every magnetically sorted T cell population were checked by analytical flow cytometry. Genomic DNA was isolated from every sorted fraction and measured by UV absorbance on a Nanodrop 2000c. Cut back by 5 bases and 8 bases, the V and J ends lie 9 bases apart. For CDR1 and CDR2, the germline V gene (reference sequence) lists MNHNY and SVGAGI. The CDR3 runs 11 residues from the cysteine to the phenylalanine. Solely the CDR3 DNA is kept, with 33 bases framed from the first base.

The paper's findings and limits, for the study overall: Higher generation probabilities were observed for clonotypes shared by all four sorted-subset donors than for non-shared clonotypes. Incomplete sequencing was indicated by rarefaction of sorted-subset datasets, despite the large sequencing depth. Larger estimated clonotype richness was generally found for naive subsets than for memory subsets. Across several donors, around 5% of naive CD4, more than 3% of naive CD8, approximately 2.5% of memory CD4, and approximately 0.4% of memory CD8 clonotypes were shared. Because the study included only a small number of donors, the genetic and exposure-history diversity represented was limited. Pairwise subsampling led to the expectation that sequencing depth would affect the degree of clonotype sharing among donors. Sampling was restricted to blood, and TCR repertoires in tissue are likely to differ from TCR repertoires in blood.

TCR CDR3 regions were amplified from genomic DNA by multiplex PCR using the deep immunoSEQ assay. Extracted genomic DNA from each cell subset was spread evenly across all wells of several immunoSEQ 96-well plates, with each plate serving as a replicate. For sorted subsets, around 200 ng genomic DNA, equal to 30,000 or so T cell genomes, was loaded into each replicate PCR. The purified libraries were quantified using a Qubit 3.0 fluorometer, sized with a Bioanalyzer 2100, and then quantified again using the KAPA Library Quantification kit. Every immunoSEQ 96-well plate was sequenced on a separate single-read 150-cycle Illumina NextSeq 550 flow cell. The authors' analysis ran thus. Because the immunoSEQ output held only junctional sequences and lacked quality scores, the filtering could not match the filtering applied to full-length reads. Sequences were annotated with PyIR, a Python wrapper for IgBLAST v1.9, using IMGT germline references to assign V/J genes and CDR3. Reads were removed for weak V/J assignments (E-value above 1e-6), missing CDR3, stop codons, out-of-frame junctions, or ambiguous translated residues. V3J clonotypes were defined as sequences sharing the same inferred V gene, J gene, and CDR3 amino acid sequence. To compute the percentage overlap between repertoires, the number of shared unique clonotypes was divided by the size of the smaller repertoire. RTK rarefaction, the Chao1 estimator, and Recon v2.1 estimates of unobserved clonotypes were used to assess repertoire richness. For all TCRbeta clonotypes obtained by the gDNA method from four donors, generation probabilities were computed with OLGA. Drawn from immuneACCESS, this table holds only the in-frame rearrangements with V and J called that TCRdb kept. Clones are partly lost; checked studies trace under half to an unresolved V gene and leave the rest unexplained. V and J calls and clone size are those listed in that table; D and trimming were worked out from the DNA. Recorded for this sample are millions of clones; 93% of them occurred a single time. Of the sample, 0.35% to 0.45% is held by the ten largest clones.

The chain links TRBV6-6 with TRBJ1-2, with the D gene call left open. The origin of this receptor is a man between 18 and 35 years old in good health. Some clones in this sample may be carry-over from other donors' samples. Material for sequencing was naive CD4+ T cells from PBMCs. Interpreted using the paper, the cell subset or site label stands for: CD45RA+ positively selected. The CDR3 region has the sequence CASSPGSGYTF. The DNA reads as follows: TGTGCCAGCAGTCCAGGTAGCGGCTACACCTTC.